Listed below are T cell receptor beta chains from one sample, sequenced in a study of T cell responses to AZD1222 COVID-19 vaccine. Using immunoSEQ multiplex PCR, the repertoire was profiled, and TCRdb retains in-frame clones only, with some absent. Of around 270,000 clones listed, 94% were seen once; the top ten hold 0.55%. Specimen: peripheral blood, collected 28 days after the second AZD1222 dose. The receptor source for this set is an adult who received the AZD1222 COVID-19 vaccine. Each CDR3 is given with its conserved first and last residue. Fields, in order: D gene, V gene, clone size, J gene, CDR3 DNA, CDR3 protein. A D gene is named only where the DNA matches it firmly. Size values are once, few and many counts, or a class for expanded clones, and some rows have none.

D gene: NA; V gene: TRBV28; clone size: NA; J gene: TRBJ2-2; CDR3 DNA: TGTGCCAGCAGTTTAGCCAGGGAAGCCGGGGAGCTGTTTTTT; CDR3 protein: CASSLAREAGELFF
D gene: NA; V gene: TRBV9; clone size: NA; J gene: TRBJ1-1; CDR3 DNA: TGTGCCAGCAGCGGCGGGGGGTTGAACACTGAAGCTTTCTTT; CDR3 protein: CASSGGGLNTEAFF
D gene: TRBD1; V gene: TRBV6-4; clone size: NA; J gene: TRBJ1-2; CDR3 DNA: TGTGCCAGCAGTGCCTCAGGGGGCGGCGGCTATGGCTACACCTTC; CDR3 protein: CASSASGGGGYGYTF
D gene: TRBD1; V gene: TRBV5-1; clone size: NA; J gene: TRBJ1-4; CDR3 DNA: TGCGCCAGCAGCTTGGGGACAGGGGTCACTAATGAAAAACTGTTTTTT; CDR3 protein: CASSLGTGVTNEKLFF
D gene: NA; V gene: TRBV28; clone size: NA; J gene: TRBJ2-7; CDR3 DNA: TGTGCCAGCATTTCCCCAGGGTCGAGGGGGTCCTACGAGCAGTACTTC; CDR3 protein: CASISPGSRGSYEQYF
D gene: TRBD2; V gene: TRBV3-1/TRBV3-2; clone size: NA; J gene: TRBJ2-2; CDR3 DNA: TGTGCCAGCAGCCCGCTAGCGGACACCGGGGAGCTGTTTTTT; CDR3 protein: CASSPLADTGELFF
D gene: NA; V gene: TRBV3-1/TRBV3-2; clone size: NA; J gene: TRBJ1-6; CDR3 DNA: TGTGCCAGCAGCCACGGGGGGGCGGATAATTCACCCCTCCACTTT; CDR3 protein: CASSHGGADNSPLHF
D gene: NA; V gene: TRBV27; clone size: once; J gene: TRBJ2-7; CDR3 DNA: TGTGCCAGCAGGCCTACAGGGAATCCCTACGAGCAGTACTTC; CDR3 protein: CASRPTGNPYEQYF
D gene: NA; V gene: TRBV27; clone size: NA; J gene: TRBJ2-3; CDR3 DNA: TGTGCCAGCAGTTTGTCTAGCACAGATACGCAGTATTTT; CDR3 protein: CASSLSSTDTQYF
D gene: NA; V gene: TRBV11-2; clone size: NA; J gene: TRBJ2-1; CDR3 DNA: TGTGCCAGCAGCTTAGTCAGGGGCTACAATGAGCAGTTCTTC; CDR3 protein: CASSLVRGYNEQFF
D gene: TRBD1; V gene: TRBV5-1; clone size: NA; J gene: TRBJ1-6; CDR3 DNA: TGCGCCAGCAGCCCCCAGGGACAGGGGTATAATTCACCCCTCCACTTT; CDR3 protein: CASSPQGQGYNSPLHF
D gene: NA; V gene: TRBV2; clone size: NA; J gene: TRBJ1-1; CDR3 DNA: TGTGCCACCGAGGGCCAGAACACTGAAGCTTTCTTT; CDR3 protein: CATEGQNTEAFF
D gene: NA; V gene: TRBV14; clone size: NA; J gene: TRBJ1-1; CDR3 DNA: TGTGCCAGCAGCCTTGGACGCCTGGGCACTGAAGCTTTCTTT; CDR3 protein: CASSLGRLGTEAFF
D gene: TRBD1; V gene: TRBV2; clone size: NA; J gene: TRBJ1-2; CDR3 DNA: TGTGCCAGCAGTCTGACAGGGCCATCCTATGGCTACACCTTC; CDR3 protein: CASSLTGPSYGYTF
D gene: TRBD2; V gene: TRBV27; clone size: NA; J gene: TRBJ2-2; CDR3 DNA: TGTGCCAGCAGGCGACTAGCGGGAGCGGTCGGGGAGCTGTTTTTT; CDR3 protein: CASRRLAGAVGELFF
D gene: NA; V gene: TRBV25-1; clone size: NA; J gene: TRBJ1-2; CDR3 DNA: TGTGCCAGCAGTGAATTTGAAGGCTATGGCTACACCTTC; CDR3 protein: CASSEFEGYGYTF
D gene: TRBD2; V gene: TRBV9; clone size: NA; J gene: TRBJ2-3; CDR3 DNA: TGTGCCAGCAGCGTAGTAGCGGGGGGTGGTGATACGCAGTATTTT; CDR3 protein: CASSVVAGGGDTQYF
D gene: NA; V gene: TRBV2; clone size: NA; J gene: TRBJ2-7; CDR3 DNA: TGTGCCAGCAGGAGGGGTGCCTACGAGCAGTACTTC; CDR3 protein: CASRRGAYEQYF
D gene: TRBD1; V gene: TRBV4-1; clone size: NA; J gene: TRBJ1-5; CDR3 DNA: TGCGCCAGCAGCCAAAGGGACAGGTTGGGAAATCAGCCCCAGCATTTT; CDR3 protein: CASSQRDRLGNQPQHF
D gene: NA; V gene: TRBV19; clone size: NA; J gene: TRBJ2-7; CDR3 DNA: TGTGCCAGTAGAAATAAGGGCTCCTACGAGCAGTACTTC; CDR3 protein: CASRNKGSYEQYF
D gene: TRBD2; V gene: TRBV4-3; clone size: NA; J gene: TRBJ2-2; CDR3 DNA: TGCGCCAGCAGCCAAGCCGTCGGACTAGCGGGTAACACCGGGGAGCTGTTTTTT; CDR3 protein: CASSQAVGLAGNTGELFF
D gene: TRBD1; V gene: TRBV2; clone size: NA; J gene: TRBJ2-3; CDR3 DNA: TGTGCCAGCACCGGGACAGGGCGTACAGATACGCAGTATTTT; CDR3 protein: CASTGTGRTDTQYF
D gene: TRBD2; V gene: TRBV6-5; clone size: NA; J gene: TRBJ2-1; CDR3 DNA: TGTGCCAGCAGACCTAGCGGGAGGGCCGGTCATGAGCAGTTCTTC; CDR3 protein: CASRPSGRAGHEQFF
D gene: NA; V gene: TRBV7-9; clone size: few; J gene: TRBJ2-2; CDR3 DNA: TGTGCCAGCAGCTTACGGGGCGCGAACACCGGGGAGCTGTTTTTT; CDR3 protein: CASSLRGANTGELFF
D gene: NA; V gene: TRBV3-1/TRBV3-2; clone size: NA; J gene: TRBJ2-7; CDR3 DNA: TGTGCCAGCAGCCAAGCACCGGGTTCCTACGAGCAGTACTTC; CDR3 protein: CASSQAPGSYEQYF
D gene: NA; V gene: TRBV20-1; clone size: NA; J gene: TRBJ1-2; CDR3 DNA: TGCAGTGCGCAGGATGGCTACACCTTC; CDR3 protein: CSAQDGYTF
D gene: NA; V gene: TRBV7-9; clone size: NA; J gene: TRBJ1-5; CDR3 DNA: TGTGCCAGCAGCTTAGACGGGACATCATATAGCAATCAGCCCCAGCATTTT; CDR3 protein: CASSLDGTSYSNQPQHF
D gene: NA; V gene: TRBV27; clone size: once; J gene: TRBJ2-5; CDR3 DNA: TGTGCCAGCAGTTCCTTCCCAGGGGAGACCCAGTACTTC; CDR3 protein: CASSSFPGETQYF
D gene: NA; V gene: TRBV28; clone size: NA; J gene: TRBJ2-7; CDR3 DNA: TGTGCCAGCAGTTTGACCCTATACGAGCAGTACTTC; CDR3 protein: CASSLTLYEQYF
D gene: NA; V gene: TRBV5-4; clone size: once; J gene: TRBJ2-1; CDR3 DNA: TGTGCCAGCAGCGCCTCGGGACCCTCACTGGGTTACAATGAGCAGTTCTTC; CDR3 protein: CASSASGPSLGYNEQFF
D gene: NA; V gene: TRBV9; clone size: NA; J gene: TRBJ2-5; CDR3 DNA: TGTGCCAGCAGCTTGACCGGGACGGGAAGAGAGACCCAGTACTTC; CDR3 protein: CASSLTGTGRETQYF
D gene: NA; V gene: TRBV9; clone size: once; J gene: TRBJ1-1; CDR3 DNA: TGTGCCAGCAGCCCTCTCGGACACACTGAAGCTTTCTTT; CDR3 protein: CASSPLGHTEAFF
D gene: NA; V gene: TRBV28; clone size: NA; J gene: TRBJ2-7; CDR3 DNA: TGTGCCAGCAAGCTTAGGAGCTCCTACGAGCAGTACTTC; CDR3 protein: CASKLRSSYEQYF
D gene: NA; V gene: TRBV9; clone size: NA; J gene: TRBJ1-3; CDR3 DNA: TGTGCCAGCAGCGGACAGGTCTCTGGAAACACCATATATTTT; CDR3 protein: CASSGQVSGNTIYF
D gene: NA; V gene: TRBV7-2; clone size: NA; J gene: TRBJ1-1; CDR3 DNA: TGTGCCAGCAGCTTAAATGGCGGAGCTTTCTTT; CDR3 protein: CASSLNGGAFF
D gene: TRBD2; V gene: TRBV2; clone size: NA; J gene: TRBJ2-1; CDR3 DNA: TGTGCCAGTCTACAAGAGAGCGGGGGGGCGAATGAGCAGTTCTTC; CDR3 protein: CASLQESGGANEQFF
D gene: NA; V gene: TRBV10-1; clone size: NA; J gene: TRBJ1-2; CDR3 DNA: TGCGCCAGAGTACACTATGGCTACACCTTC; CDR3 protein: CARVHYGYTF
D gene: NA; V gene: TRBV6-7; clone size: NA; J gene: TRBJ1-2; CDR3 DNA: TGTGCCAGCACCAGTTACCCCCCAGGACAGGGCTACACCTTC; CDR3 protein: CASTSYPPGQGYTF
D gene: NA; V gene: TRBV9; clone size: NA; J gene: TRBJ2-6; CDR3 DNA: TGTGCCAGCAGCCCCCGGGCGTCTGGGGCCAACGTCCTGACTTTC; CDR3 protein: CASSPRASGANVLTF
D gene: TRBD1; V gene: TRBV4-1; clone size: NA; J gene: TRBJ2-7; CDR3 DNA: TGCGCCAGCAGCCAAGATGTGAGACAGGGGTATTACGAGCAGTACTTC; CDR3 protein: CASSQDVRQGYYEQYF
D gene: NA; V gene: TRBV7-9; clone size: NA; J gene: TRBJ2-7; CDR3 DNA: TGTGCCAGCACCAGAACACCGACGGGCCAAGTCGAGCAGTACTTC; CDR3 protein: CASTRTPTGQVEQYF
D gene: TRBD2; V gene: TRBV9; clone size: once; J gene: TRBJ2-5; CDR3 DNA: TGTGCCAGCAGCGCCCCACGACTTAGCGGGAGTCCAGAGACCCAGTACTTC; CDR3 protein: CASSAPRLSGSPETQYF
D gene: NA; V gene: TRBV19; clone size: once; J gene: TRBJ1-5; CDR3 DNA: TGTGCCAGTAGTATAGAGGTAGAAAATCAGCCCCAGCATTTT; CDR3 protein: CASSIEVENQPQHF